These 7 T cell receptor beta chains originate from one sample sequenced in a study of OX40 agonist ivuxolimab in advanced cancers. The table came from immunoSEQ multiplex PCR; TCRdb's copy has only in-frame clones and leaves some out. The data contain some 99,000 clones, around nine tenths of them singletons. The source material was CD4+ or CD8+ T cells sorted from blood, sampled in a trial of the OX40 agonist ivuxolimab. The receptors originated from an adult with an advanced solid tumor such as melanoma, head and neck, liver or kidney cancer.

This clone occurred once. The DNA for the CDR3 is TGTGCCAGCAGTGAAGCGGCTAGTGGGGGACAAGAGACCCAGTACTTC. Protein sequence: CASSEAASGGQETQYF. V usage is TRBV6-1 and J usage is TRBJ2-5; D could derive from TRBD1 or TRBD2 (5 bases each). The length of the CDR3 is 16 residues. With 0 bases removed from V and 2 bases from J, the gap between germline ends came to 13 bases. Germline V gene data show CDR1 as MNHNS and CDR2 as SASEGT.

This clone was detected many times. This chain connects TRBV2 to TRBJ1-1, with D tentatively TRBD1 (5 bases). CDR1 and CDR2 from the germline V gene are SNHLY and FYNNEI. V was clipped by 6 bases and J by 5 bases, with 13 bases between them. This CDR3 has 13 amino acids. CDR3 residues: CASRSTVNTEAFF. The CDR3 DNA follows: TGTGCCAGCAGATCGACAGTAAATACTGAAGCTTTCTTT.

The rearrangement joins TRBV7-3 to TRBJ2-5, with D possibly TRBD2 on 6 matching bases. Germline loops: CDR1 SGHTA, CDR2 FQGTGA. The ends were cut back, 8 bases at V and 4 bases at J, with 17 bases in the middle. The CDR3 has 14 residues. The CDR3, as DNA: TGTGCCAGCGCCCCTTTGGTCGGGGGAGAGACCCAGTACTTC. Its protein product is CASAPLVGGETQYF.

The rearrangement uses TRBV7-2 and TRBJ2-1, with D possibly called TRBD1 or TRBD2 (6 bases each). Germline V lookup: CDR1 SGHTA, CDR2 FQGNSA. With 5 bases removed from V and 10 bases from J, the gap between germline ends came to 18 bases. The CDR3 extends over 14 amino acids. CDR3 sequence reads: CASSPPPGAYEQFF. CDR3 coding DNA: TGTGCCAGCAGCCCTCCCCCGGGGGCCTACGAGCAGTTCTTC.

V and J are TRBV7-8 and TRBJ2-7, with 12 bases that match TRBD2. V shed 5 bases, J shed 2 bases, and the junction held 7 bases outside the gene matches. The CDR3 totals 16 residues. CDR1 is SGHVS and CDR2 is FQNEAQ in the germline V gene. CDR3 in amino acids: CASSPTSGGLTYEQYF. The CDR3 coding sequence is TGTGCCAGCAGCCCGACTAGCGGGGGCCTCACCTACGAGCAGTACTTC.

The chain joins TRBV10-3 to TRBJ2-7; TRBD2 matches at 7 bases. This CDR3 has 14 residues. Looked up from germline, CDR1 is ENHRY and CDR2 is SYGVKD. Trimming cost V 0 bases and J 3 bases; bases outside gene matches: 2. The CDR3 region has the DNA TGTGCCATCAGTGAGTCGGGGGGGGACTACGAGCAGTACTTC. It codes for CAISESGGDYEQYF.

This clone was observed once. V usage is TRBV4-1 and J usage is TRBJ1-4, with TRBD1 matching 8 bases. The V segment lost 1 base and the J segment 10 bases; nucleotides outside the gene matches: 5. Germline lookup yields CDR1 MGHRA and CDR2 YSYEKL. The CDR3 is made up of 14 amino acids. CDR3 loop: CASSQGRQGRKLFF. CDR3 sequence (DNA): TGCGCCAGCAGCCAAGGACGACAGGGGCGAAAACTGTTTTTT.